This TCR beta chain was sequenced for a study of T-cell reconstitution after alpha-beta-depleted transplantation in children. This clonotype has ten or more counts. What it recognizes is unknown. The authors prepared the TCRbeta library with unique molecular identifiers. In TCRdb, the PCR reads were re-called with MiXCR into one record per CDR3 protein. The sample gives around 960,000 distinct CDR3 sequences, less than 30% of which show up once; approximately 30% is in the top ten. General study points: Expanded graft clones, several hundred of them, were reportedly the source of alpha-beta T cells about two months after transplant. The main origin of T-cell counts and diversity one year after transplant was newly produced T cells. Some patients owed their high day-60 TCRbeta diversity to surviving recipient T cells and thymic progenitors.

V dropped 0 bases and J dropped 1 base, with 9 bases sitting between them. The CDR3 covers 15 residues. The chain joins TRBV12-3 or TRBV12-4 to TRBJ1-1, with D perhaps TRBD1 (6 bases). The sequencing here drew on PBMCs, mostly from graft donor cells, taken 360 days after TCRalphabeta/CD19-depleted stem cell transplant. The clonotype originates from a boy less than two years old who had a stem cell transplant for SCID, so the T cells may come from the graft donor. This chain's CDR3 is CASSLAGTPNTEAFF. Written as DNA, the CDR3 is TGTGCCAGCAGTTTAGCCGGGACACCGAACACTGAAGCTTTCTTT.